Each of the 8 T cell receptor beta chains below was sequenced from the same sample in a study of T cell changes during pregnancy in multiple sclerosis. Data came from immunoSEQ multiplex PCR; TCRdb stores just in-frame clones and leaves some out. Of about 40,000 clones in the sample, around nine tenths were seen once. The sample consisted of CD8+ T cells from peripheral blood mononuclear cells, taken before pregnancy. These TCRs come from a female donor with multiple sclerosis, enrolled in a pregnancy study.

The chain couples TRBV12-2 to TRBJ2-1; the D segment call TRBD2 is taken from the table without a DNA check. TRBV12-2 is flagged as a pseudogene. The length of the CDR3 is 12 residues. CDR3 sequence: CASRPMENEQFF. The CDR3, as DNA: TGTGCAAGTCGCCCGATGGAGAATGAGCAGTTCTTC.

In this sample, this clone turned up once. The chain combines TRBV6-1 with TRBJ1-5; 9 bases match TRBD1. Germline CDR1 and CDR2: MNHNS and SASEGT. This CDR3 has 15 residues. V was pared by 6 bases and J by 1 base, with 4 bases of the junction left unmatched. The CDR3 is CASRTGTGSNQPQHF. DNA of the CDR3: TGTGCCAGCAGAACCGGGACAGGGAGCAATCAGCCCCAGCATTTT.

The J gene is TRBJ2-3, the V gene TRBV27; D is perhaps TRBD2 (5 bases). CDR3 size: 14 residues. Germline CDR1 reads MNHEY; CDR2 reads SMNVEV (reference sequence). Deletions cut 4 bases from V and 7 bases from J, with 15 bases between. The CDR3 protein is CASSSFTGVHTQYF. The CDR3 region has the DNA TGTGCCAGCAGTTCATTCACCGGGGTACATACGCAGTATTTT.

This chain links TRBV28 with TRBJ1-1; 11 nucleotides align to TRBD1. This CDR3 is built from 16 residues. CDR1 and CDR2 (germline): MDHEN, SYDVKM. V gave up 3 bases and J gave up 4 bases; unmatched junction bases: 7. The CDR3 is CASSFSLGQGGTEAFF. DNA for the CDR3: TGTGCCAGCAGTTTCTCCTTGGGACAGGGGGGCACTGAAGCTTTCTTT.

The J gene is TRBJ2-3, the V gene TRBV7-9; maybe TRBD2 (5 bases). The CDR3 consists of 15 residues. Trimming left V 5 bases short and J 2 bases short, with 14 bases between. The V gene's germline CDR1 is SEHNR and CDR2 FQNEAQ (reference sequence). The CDR3 DNA is TGTGCCAGCAGCCCGAAGGACGGACTCACAGATACGCAGTATTTT. The encoded protein is CASSPKDGLTDTQYF.

The genes are TRBV6-5 and TRBJ1-1; the D is unclear. CDR1 is MNHEY, CDR2 SVGAGI, per germline. The CDR3 sequence is 13 residues long. The V end lost 6 bases, the J end lost 0 bases, and 8 bases lay between the germline ends. The DNA of the CDR3 is TGTGCCAGCAGGGGCTCCATGAACACTGAAGCTTTCTTT. Protein product: CASRGSMNTEAFF.

V is TRBV18 and J is TRBJ2-2; 8 bases agree with TRBD1. The germline V gene encodes CDR1 KGHSH and CDR2 LQKENI. The CDR3 is 18 amino acids. J gave up 0 bases and V 2 bases, and 8 bases lay outside the gene matches. CDR3 protein: CASSPLLGQDSNTGELFF. CDR3 in DNA: TGTGCCAGCTCACCATTACTGGGACAGGACTCGAACACCGGGGAGCTGTTTTTT.

The V call is TRBV11-3, the J call TRBJ2-1; TRBD2 aligns across 9 bases. V was pared by 4 bases and J by 6 bases, with 1 base of the junction left unmatched. Germline loops: CDR1 SGHNT, CDR2 YENEEA. The CDR3 has 13 residues. This CDR3 is CASSWRGGNEQFF. The CDR3 DNA reads as TGTGCCAGCAGCTGGCGGGGGGGCAATGAGCAGTTCTTC. Looking up the rest from reference TRBV11-3 and TRBJ2-1 gives the full variable domain: EAGVVQSPRYKIIEKKQPVAFWCNPISGHNTLYWYLQNLGQGPELLIRYENEEAVDDSQLPKDRFSAERLKGVDSTLKIQPAELGDSAVYLCASSWRGGNEQFFGPGTRLTVL.